These 30 T cell receptor beta chains were sequenced from one sample in a study of radiation and T cells in renal cell carcinoma. Treatment meaning: 15 Gy SBRT to primary tumor, nephrectomy 4 weeks later. Measured with immunoSEQ multiplex PCR; TCRdb has only the in-frame clones, and not every one. Among about 24,000 clones listed, about 50% were seen once. The specimen comprised tumor tissue, sampled from a patient whose treatment included radiotherapy and nephrectomy. Receptors originate from a woman aged 45-65 years with renal cell carcinoma.

V gene TRBV9 combines with J gene TRBJ1-2; D is uncertain. The V gene lost 3 bases and the J gene lost 0 bases, with 15 bases spanning the gap. Germline V lookup: CDR1 SGDLS, CDR2 YYNGEE. The CDR3 length is 16 residues. The CDR3 bases are TGTGCCAGCAGCGCCCGTGATGGGGATACTAACTATGGCTACACCTTC. It encodes CASSARDGDTNYGYTF.

The V and J genes are TRBV7-9 and TRBJ2-1; D gene unclear. V was clipped by 2 bases and J by 7 bases, with 9 bases between them. The length of the CDR3 is 13 residues. Germline-derived CDR1 and CDR2 are SEHNR and FQNEAQ (reference sequence). The CDR3: CASSLNPLNEQFF. The CDR3 DNA follows: TGTGCCAGCAGCTTAAATCCCCTGAATGAGCAGTTCTTC. Full variable domain (outside the CDR3, taken from reference TRBV7-9 and TRBJ2-1): DTGVSQNPRHKITKRGQNVTFRCDPISEHNRLYWYRQTLGQGPEFLTYFQNEAQLEKSRLLSDRFSAERPKGSFSTLEIQRTEQGDSAMYLCASSLNPLNEQFFGPGTRLTVL.

The chain carries TRBV4-3 and TRBJ2-7, with a possible D match to TRBD2 (5 bases). The germline gives CDR1 LGHNA, CDR2 YSLEER. V dropped 1 base and J dropped 6 bases, with 13 bases sitting between them. CDR3 size: 14 residues. The CDR3 sequence is CASSQGFEGSEQYF. CDR3 sequence (DNA): TGCGCCAGCAGCCAAGGATTTGAGGGATCCGAGCAGTACTTC.

The chain carries TRBV9 and TRBJ2-1, with 9 bases lining up with TRBD2. The CDR3 has 14 residues. V shed 4 bases, J shed 7 bases, and the junction held 6 bases outside the gene matches. The germline V gene encodes CDR1 SGDLS and CDR2 YYNGEE. This CDR3 is CASSSSGGWNEQFF. In nucleotides, the CDR3 is TGTGCCAGCAGCTCGAGCGGGGGGTGGAATGAGCAGTTCTTC. Using reference TRBV9 and TRBJ2-1 for the parts outside the CDR3, the full variable domain is DSGVTQTPKHLITATGQRVTLRCSPRSGDLSVYWYQQSLDQGLQFLIQYYNGEERAKGNILERFSAQQFPDLHSELNLSSLELGDSALYFCASSSSGGWNEQFFGPGTRLTVL.

The V gene is TRBV4-3, the J gene TRBJ2-7; perhaps TRBD2 as D (5 bases). This CDR3 is 15 amino acids long. Germline CDR1 and CDR2: LGHNA and YSLEER. Trimming left V 5 bases short and J 5 bases short, with 19 bases between. The CDR3 nucleotides read TGCGCCAGCAGCGGACTTAGGGTACTCTTCCACGAGCAGTACTTC. Residues: CASSGLRVLFHEQYF.

This chain connects TRBV7-3 to TRBJ1-1, with D tentatively TRBD1 (5 bases). The germline CDR1 and CDR2 sequences are SGHTA and FQGTGA. This CDR3 region has 13 residues. Trimming left V 3 bases short and J 5 bases short, with 10 bases between. The CDR3 here is CASSLRGETEAFF. The CDR3 DNA reads TGTGCCAGCAGCTTGCGGGGGGAAACTGAAGCTTTCTTT.

The chain employs TRBV6-1 and TRBJ1-5; no clear D. This CDR3 has 13 amino acids. Germline V gene sequence: CDR1 MNHNS, CDR2 SASEGT. Trimming shortened V by 4 bases and J by 7 bases, and 11 bases separated the two germline ends. CDR3 in DNA: TGTGCCAGCAGTGGGGTCAGAAAACAGCCCCAGCATTTT. It specifies CASSGVRKQPQHF.

This clone was picked up a small number of times. V is TRBV21-1 and J is TRBJ2-7. TRBV21-1 is given as a pseudogene. The CDR3 covers 15 residues. CDR3 in DNA: TGTGCCAGCAGCGGCCGGGGCGTATTACTCTACGAGCAGTACTTC. This encodes CASSGRGVLLYEQYF.

This clone was counted at least ten times. The genes are TRBV7-9 and TRBJ2-1; 7 bases agree with TRBD1. The CDR3 runs 12 residues. The ends lost 8 bases at V and 6 bases at J; junction bases unmatched: 4. Germline-derived CDR1 and CDR2 are SEHNR and FQNEAQ (reference sequence). CDR3 nucleotides: TGTGCCAGCCTGGGACAGAGCAATGAGCAGTTCTTC. Translated, it gives CASLGQSNEQFF.

This clone was picked up a small number of times. The chain links TRBV11-2 to TRBJ2-7; 9 positions match TRBD1. Germline CDR1 reads SGHAT; CDR2 reads FQNNGV. Trimming at V came to 1 base and at J to 2 bases, leaving 3 bases not matched to a gene. The length of the CDR3 is 15 residues. DNA of the CDR3: TGTGCCAGCAGCTTAGCGGGACAGGGAGCCTACGAGCAGTACTTC. This translates into CASSLAGQGAYEQYF. Combining the CDR3 with reference TRBV11-2 and TRBJ2-7 gives the whole variable domain EAGVAQSPRYKIIEKRQSVAFWCNPISGHATLYWYQQILGQGPKLLIQFQNNGVVDDSQLPKDRFSAERLKGVDSTLKIQPAKLEDSAVYLCASSLAGQGAYEQYFGPGTRLTVT.

This clone was recorded at least ten times. The chain couples TRBV7-9 to TRBJ2-2, with D maybe TRBD2 (7 bases). Germline loops: CDR1 SEHNR, CDR2 FQNEAQ (reference sequence). The V end lost 4 bases, the J end lost 8 bases, and 14 bases lay between the germline ends. CDR3 length equals 14 residues. The CDR3 nucleotides read TGTGCCAGCAGCTACGCGGGGGCGACAGGGGAGCTGTTTTTT. Amino acid sequence: CASSYAGATGELFF.

Regarding this clone: The same CDR3 also results from other DNA sequences found in this sample. This rearrangement joins TRBV9 to TRBJ2-1; no clear D. Germline V lookup: CDR1 SGDLS, CDR2 YYNGEE. The germline V and J ends were trimmed by 2 bases and 10 bases, with 7 bases remaining between them. The CDR3 is made up of 11 amino acids. As DNA, the CDR3 is TGTGCCAGCAGCGTGCTTGAGGAGCAGTTCTTC. Its translation is CASSVLEEQFF.

This clone is categorized as medium-sized. The chain carries TRBV5-4 and TRBJ2-3; no definite D call. The CDR3 totals 11 residues. V was cut by 0 bases and J by 5 bases, with 1 base left in between. CDR1 and CDR2 from the germline V gene are SGHNT and YYREEE (reference sequence). CDR3 sequence (DNA): TGTGCCAGCAGCTTGGGAGATACGCAGTATTTT. Encoded protein: CASSLGDTQYF.

This chain uses TRBV5-4 with TRBJ2-3; TRBD2 matches at 7 bases. This CDR3 has 15 residues. The germline CDR1 and CDR2 sequences are SGHNT and YYREEE (reference sequence). V lost 2 bases to trimming and J lost 2 bases; unmatched junction nucleotides: 5. The CDR3 DNA reads as TGTGCCAGCAGCTTAAGCGGGGCGTTCACAGATACGCAGTATTTT. Its translation: CASSLSGAFTDTQYF.

The V gene is TRBV7-2, the J gene TRBJ1-6, with 11 bases matching TRBD1. Germline values: CDR1 SGHTA, CDR2 FQGNSA. V lost 1 base and J lost 14; bases outside the gene matches: 7. The CDR3 totals 15 residues. The CDR3 region is CASSLDGTGGLALHF. The CDR3 DNA is TGTGCCAGCAGCTTAGACGGGACAGGGGGATTGGCCCTCCACTTT.

This clone was found a few times. The chain has TRBV6-5 and TRBJ1-2, with a possible D match to TRBD1 (6 bases). Germline-derived CDR1 and CDR2 are MNHEY and SVGAGI. V gave up 2 bases and J gave up 2 bases, with 12 bases separating them. This CDR3 spans 15 amino acids. The CDR3 nucleotides read TGTGCCAGCAGTTACCAAGGGGGAGCGAACTATGGCTACACCTTC. Translating it yields CASSYQGGANYGYTF.

The V and J genes are TRBV4-3 and TRBJ2-3; D possibly corresponds to TRBD2 (6 bases). Germline CDR1 and CDR2: LGHNA and YSLEER. This CDR3 has 14 residues. The V end was cut by 2 bases, the J end by 6 bases, with 12 bases between. The chain's CDR3 is CASSQRLLADTQYF. CDR3 nucleotide sequence: TGCGCCAGCAGCCAACGCCTCCTAGCGGATACGCAGTATTTT.

This chain links TRBV5-6 with TRBJ2-2; TRBD2 aligns across 8 bases. CDR1 and CDR2 (germline): SGHDT, YYEEEE. CDR3 length: 15 residues. V shed 0 bases, J shed 6 bases, and the junction held 4 bases outside the gene matches. The CDR3 here is CASSLAGGYPGELFF. As DNA, the CDR3 is TGTGCCAGCAGCTTGGCGGGGGGGTACCCCGGGGAGCTGTTTTTT. Full variable domain (outside the CDR3, taken from reference TRBV5-6 and TRBJ2-2): DAGVTQSPTHLIKTRGQQVTLRCSPKSGHDTVSWYQQALGQGPQFIFQYYEEEERQRGNFPDRFSGHQFPNYSSELNVNALLLGDSALYLCASSLAGGYPGELFFGEGSRLTVL.

The chain uses TRBV7-6 and TRBJ2-3; unclear D gene. V shed 1 base and J shed 0 bases, with 5 bases lying between them. The germline V gene encodes CDR1 SGHVS and CDR2 FNYEAQ. CDR3 length equals 14 residues. The CDR3 is CASSLDGSTDTQYF. As DNA, the CDR3 is TGTGCCAGCAGCTTAGATGGTAGCACAGATACGCAGTATTTT.

The CDR3 is CASSLSRLAGGPRYEQYF. The CDR3 DNA sequence: TGTGCCAGCAGTTTATCGAGACTAGCGGGGGGCCCACGCTACGAGCAGTACTTC. The rearrangement uses TRBV27 and TRBJ2-7; 13 bases map to TRBD2. V lost 0 bases, J lost 3 bases, and 8 bases stayed unmatched. Germline values: CDR1 MNHEY, CDR2 SMNVEV (reference sequence). There are 18 residues in the CDR3.

As DNA, the CDR3 is TGTGCCAGCAGCGTAGACAACAGGGGTAATGGCTACACCTTC. Protein product: CASSVDNRGNGYTF. This chain uses TRBV9 with TRBJ1-2, with 7 bases that match TRBD1. The CDR3 is 14 amino acids. The trim removed 0 bases at V and 6 bases at J, leaving 5 bases unmatched. Germline V lookup: CDR1 SGDLS, CDR2 YYNGEE.

The V gene is TRBV29-1, the J gene TRBJ1-3; D is ambiguous. Germline V gives CDR1 SQVTM, CDR2 ANQGSEA. The V end lost 5 bases, the J end lost 7 bases, and 18 bases lay between the germline ends. The CDR3 is 14 residues long. The DNA of the CDR3 is TGCAGCGTTTCCTTACGCGCCCGGCGGAACACCATATATTTT. Translation gives CSVSLRARRNTIYF.

The chain joins TRBV7-2 to TRBJ2-2; unclear D gene. The CDR3 length is 15 residues. The V end lost 6 bases, the J end lost 5 bases, and 16 bases lay between the germline ends. Germline CDR1 and CDR2: SGHTA and FQGNSA. CDR3 in DNA: TGTGCCAGCAGAATGACGGCAGGACGGACCGGGGAGCTGTTTTTT. It encodes CASRMTAGRTGELFF. Using reference TRBV7-2 and TRBJ2-2 for the parts outside the CDR3, the full variable domain is GAGVSQSPSNKVTEKGKDVELRCDPISGHTALYWYRQSLGQGLEFLIYFQGNSAPDKSGLPSDRFSAERTGGSVSTLTIQRTQQEDSAVYLCASRMTAGRTGELFFGEGSRLTVL.

The V and J genes are TRBV4-3 and TRBJ2-2; a weak D match, TRBD1 (5 bases). The V gene's germline CDR1 is LGHNA and CDR2 YSLEER. The CDR3 has 18 amino acids. Trimming left V 0 bases short and J 4 bases short, with 18 bases between. The CDR3 nucleotides are TGCGCCAGCAGCCAAGAACGGATTAGGGCAGGGATCACCGGGGAGCTGTTTTTT. This gives the protein CASSQERIRAGITGELFF.

Judged by abundance, this clone is medium-sized. The rearrangement uses TRBV6-1 and TRBJ2-5, with D perhaps assigned TRBD1 or TRBD2 (5 bases each). The V end lost 4 bases, the J end lost 3 bases, and 18 bases lay between the germline ends. CDR1 is MNHNS, CDR2 SASEGT, per germline. The length of the CDR3 is 16 residues. The CDR3 DNA is TGTGCCAGCAGTGGATGGAGAGGGGACCCCAAAGAGACCCAGTACTTC. Protein sequence: CASSGWRGDPKETQYF.

As for this clone: This CDR3 is also generated by other DNA sequences in the sample. This chain links TRBV7-3 with TRBJ2-5; no clear D gene. Trimming shortened V by 4 bases and J by 2 bases, and 8 bases separated the two germline ends. CDR1 and CDR2 (germline): SGHTA, FQGTGA. The CDR3 is 13 amino acids. CDR3 region: CASSSGPQETQYF. In DNA, the CDR3 is TGTGCCAGCAGCTCCGGGCCACAAGAGACCCAGTACTTC.

This clone has ten or more counts. The rearrangement links TRBV7-9 to TRBJ1-6; TRBD1 agrees at 8 bases. Germline CDR1 is SEHNR and CDR2 is FQNEAQ (reference sequence). This CDR3 region has 16 residues. V shed 5 bases and J 3 bases; nucleotides not matched to a gene: 6. As DNA, the CDR3 is TGTGCCAGCAGCAACGGACAGGGTTTCTATAATTCACCCCTCCACTTT. Protein product: CASSNGQGFYNSPLHF.

Of note for this clone: At one boundary the junction diverges from the germline segment, which might be a read error. The chain recombines TRBV5-5 with TRBJ2-7; D is ambiguous. The CDR3 is 13 residues long. Germline values: CDR1 SGHKS, CDR2 YYEKEE (reference sequence). Here the CDR3 reads CASSLWKEYEQYF. The CDR3 DNA reads TGCGCCAGCAGCCTATGGAAGGAGTACGAGCAGTACTTC.

The chain uses TRBV5-5 and TRBJ2-2, with D possibly being TRBD1 or TRBD2 (5 bases each). V was shortened by 1 base and J by 0 bases, with 7 bases between the two germline ends. The CDR3 totals 15 residues. The V gene's germline CDR1 is SGHKS and CDR2 YYEKEE (reference sequence). CDR3 in amino acids: CASSLWGTNTGELFF. CDR3 in DNA: TGTGCCAGCAGCTTGTGGGGGACGAACACCGGGGAGCTGTTTTTT.

V usage is TRBV4-3 and J usage is TRBJ1-2; D may be TRBD1 (5 bases). Germline V lookup: CDR1 LGHNA, CDR2 YSLEER. The CDR3 is made up of 16 amino acids. The V gene lost 0 bases and the J gene lost 4 bases, with 15 bases spanning the gap. The CDR3 spells CASSQDTGPVGYGYTF. The CDR3 DNA reads TGCGCCAGCAGCCAAGATACAGGACCAGTAGGCTATGGCTACACCTTC.